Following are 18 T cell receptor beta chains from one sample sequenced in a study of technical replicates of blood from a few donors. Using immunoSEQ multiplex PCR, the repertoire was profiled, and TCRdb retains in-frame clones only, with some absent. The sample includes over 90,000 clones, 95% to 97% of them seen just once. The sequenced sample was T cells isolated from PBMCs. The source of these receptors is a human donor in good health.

This CDR3 reads CASSIDFAGVEVNEQFF. The CDR3 bases are TGTGCCAGTAGTATAGATTTCGCGGGAGTAGAAGTCAATGAGCAGTTCTTC. J is TRBJ2-1 and V is TRBV19, with TRBD2 matching over 7 bases. This CDR3 is built from 17 residues. The V gene end was trimmed by 0 bases and the J gene end by 6 bases; junction bases not matched to a gene: 11. CDR1 LNHDA and CDR2 SQIVND come from the germline V gene (reference sequence).

Here the CDR3 DNA reads TGTGCCAGCAGCTCCTCCCCCGTCAGCGGGCGGGTCACAGATACGCAGTATTTT. This translates into CASSSSPVSGRVTDTQYF. The chain is built from TRBV9 and TRBJ2-3, with D possibly TRBD2 on 6 matching bases. Germline CDR1 reads SGDLS; CDR2 reads YYNGEE. The length of the CDR3 is 18 residues. The V and J ends lost 4 bases and 2 bases respectively, with 23 bases between them.

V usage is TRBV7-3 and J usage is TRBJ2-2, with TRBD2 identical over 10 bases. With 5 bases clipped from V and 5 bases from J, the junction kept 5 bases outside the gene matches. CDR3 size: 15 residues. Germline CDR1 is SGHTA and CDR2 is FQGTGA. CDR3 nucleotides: TGTGCCAGCAGCCGGGGGACTAGCGAGACCGGGGAGCTGTTTTTT. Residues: CASSRGTSETGELFF. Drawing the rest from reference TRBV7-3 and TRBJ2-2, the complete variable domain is GAGVSQTPSNKVTEKGKYVELRCDPISGHTALYWYRQSLGQGPEFLIYFQGTGAADDSGLPNDRFFAVRPEGSVSTLKIQRTERGDSAVYLCASSRGTSETGELFFGEGSRLTVL.

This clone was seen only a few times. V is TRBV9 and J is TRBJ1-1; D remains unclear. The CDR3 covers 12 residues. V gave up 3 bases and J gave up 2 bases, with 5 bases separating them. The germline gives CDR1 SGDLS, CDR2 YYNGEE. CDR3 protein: CASSAYNTEAFF. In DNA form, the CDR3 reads TGTGCCAGCAGCGCCTACAACACTGAAGCTTTCTTT.

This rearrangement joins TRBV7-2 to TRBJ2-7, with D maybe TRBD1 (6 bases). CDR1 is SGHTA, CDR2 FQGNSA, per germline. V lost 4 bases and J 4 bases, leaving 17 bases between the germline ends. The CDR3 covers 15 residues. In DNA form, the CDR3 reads TGTGCCAGCAGCTCGGAAGCCGGGACAACGTACGAGCAGTACTTC. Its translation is CASSSEAGTTYEQYF.

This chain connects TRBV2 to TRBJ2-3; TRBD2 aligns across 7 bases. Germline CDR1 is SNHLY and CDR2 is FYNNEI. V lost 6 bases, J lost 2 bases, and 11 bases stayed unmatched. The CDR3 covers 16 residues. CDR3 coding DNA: TGTGCCAGCAGCCTCTTTGCTAGCGGAGACACAGATACGCAGTATTTT. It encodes CASSLFASGDTDTQYF.

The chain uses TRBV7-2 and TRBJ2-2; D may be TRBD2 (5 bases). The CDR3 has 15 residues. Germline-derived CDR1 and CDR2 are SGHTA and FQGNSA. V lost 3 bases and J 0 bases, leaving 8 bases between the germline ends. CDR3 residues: CASSLYGTNTGELFF. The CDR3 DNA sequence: TGTGCCAGCAGCTTGTACGGGACGAACACCGGGGAGCTGTTTTTT.

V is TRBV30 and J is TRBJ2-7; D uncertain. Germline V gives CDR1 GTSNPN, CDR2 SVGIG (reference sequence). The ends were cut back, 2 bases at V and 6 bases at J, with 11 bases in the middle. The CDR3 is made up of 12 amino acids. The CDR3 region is CAWSSLSGEQYF. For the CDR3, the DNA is TGTGCCTGGAGTTCCCTATCCGGCGAGCAGTACTTC.

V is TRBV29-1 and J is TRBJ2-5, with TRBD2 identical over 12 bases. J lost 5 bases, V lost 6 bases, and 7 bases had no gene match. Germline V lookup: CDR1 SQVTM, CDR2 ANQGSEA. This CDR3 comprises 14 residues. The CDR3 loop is CSVATSGSQETQYF. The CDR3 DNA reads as TGCAGCGTAGCGACTAGCGGGAGTCAGGAGACCCAGTACTTC.

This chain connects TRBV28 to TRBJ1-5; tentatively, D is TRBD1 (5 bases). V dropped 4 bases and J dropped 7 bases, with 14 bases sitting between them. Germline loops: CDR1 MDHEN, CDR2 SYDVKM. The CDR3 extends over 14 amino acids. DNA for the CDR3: TGTGCCAGCAGTTATCAGGGCGACATACAGCCCCAGCATTTT. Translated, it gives CASSYQGDIQPQHF.

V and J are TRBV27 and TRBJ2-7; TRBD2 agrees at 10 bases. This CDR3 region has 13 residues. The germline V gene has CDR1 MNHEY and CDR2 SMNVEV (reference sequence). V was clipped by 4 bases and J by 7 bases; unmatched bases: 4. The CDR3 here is CASSWTSGSEQYF. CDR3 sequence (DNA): TGTGCCAGCAGTTGGACTAGCGGTAGTGAGCAGTACTTC.

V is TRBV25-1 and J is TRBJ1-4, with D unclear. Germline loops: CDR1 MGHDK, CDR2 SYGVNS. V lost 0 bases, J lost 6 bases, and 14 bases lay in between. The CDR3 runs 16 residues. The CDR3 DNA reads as TGTGCCAGCAGTGAATATACAGAGCAGTTTGATGAAAAACTGTTTTTT. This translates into CASSEYTEQFDEKLFF.

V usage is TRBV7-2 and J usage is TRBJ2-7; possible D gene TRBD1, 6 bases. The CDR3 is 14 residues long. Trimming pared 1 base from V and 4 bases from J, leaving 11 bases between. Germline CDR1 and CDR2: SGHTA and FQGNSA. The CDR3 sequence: CASSLGGLDYEQYF. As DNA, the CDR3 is TGTGCCAGCAGCTTAGGGGGGCTTGATTACGAGCAGTACTTC.

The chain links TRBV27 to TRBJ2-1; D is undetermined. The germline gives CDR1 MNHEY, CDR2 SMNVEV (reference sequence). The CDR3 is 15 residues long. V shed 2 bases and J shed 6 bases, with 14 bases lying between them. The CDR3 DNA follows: TGTGCCAGCAGTTTAACCAGCAGGAATTTCAATGAGCAGTTCTTC. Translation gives CASSLTSRNFNEQFF.

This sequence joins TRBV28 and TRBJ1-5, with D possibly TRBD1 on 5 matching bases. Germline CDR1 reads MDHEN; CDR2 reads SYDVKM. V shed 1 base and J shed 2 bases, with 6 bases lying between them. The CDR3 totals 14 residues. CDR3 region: CASSLLGGNQPQHF. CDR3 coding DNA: TGTGCCAGCAGTTTATTAGGGGGCAATCAGCCCCAGCATTTT.

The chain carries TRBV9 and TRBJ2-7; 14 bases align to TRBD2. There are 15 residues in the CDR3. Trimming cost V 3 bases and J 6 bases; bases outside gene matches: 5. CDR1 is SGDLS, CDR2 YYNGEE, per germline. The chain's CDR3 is CASSEGTSGRGEQYF. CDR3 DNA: TGTGCCAGCAGCGAGGGGACTAGCGGGAGAGGCGAGCAGTACTTC.

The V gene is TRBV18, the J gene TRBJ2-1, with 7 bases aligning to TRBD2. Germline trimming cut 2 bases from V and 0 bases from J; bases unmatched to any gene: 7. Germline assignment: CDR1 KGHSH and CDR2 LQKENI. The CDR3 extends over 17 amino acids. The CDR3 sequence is CASSPSTSASSYNEQFF. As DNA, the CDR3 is TGTGCCAGCTCACCATCAACTAGCGCGAGCTCCTACAATGAGCAGTTCTTC.

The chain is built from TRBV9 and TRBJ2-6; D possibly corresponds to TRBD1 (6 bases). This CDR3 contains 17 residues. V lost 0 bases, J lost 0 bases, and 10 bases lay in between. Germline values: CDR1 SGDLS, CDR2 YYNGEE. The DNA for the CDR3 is TGTGCCAGCAGCGTAGGAACAGGGCTCTCTGGGGCCAACGTCCTGACTTTC. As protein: CASSVGTGLSGANVLTF.